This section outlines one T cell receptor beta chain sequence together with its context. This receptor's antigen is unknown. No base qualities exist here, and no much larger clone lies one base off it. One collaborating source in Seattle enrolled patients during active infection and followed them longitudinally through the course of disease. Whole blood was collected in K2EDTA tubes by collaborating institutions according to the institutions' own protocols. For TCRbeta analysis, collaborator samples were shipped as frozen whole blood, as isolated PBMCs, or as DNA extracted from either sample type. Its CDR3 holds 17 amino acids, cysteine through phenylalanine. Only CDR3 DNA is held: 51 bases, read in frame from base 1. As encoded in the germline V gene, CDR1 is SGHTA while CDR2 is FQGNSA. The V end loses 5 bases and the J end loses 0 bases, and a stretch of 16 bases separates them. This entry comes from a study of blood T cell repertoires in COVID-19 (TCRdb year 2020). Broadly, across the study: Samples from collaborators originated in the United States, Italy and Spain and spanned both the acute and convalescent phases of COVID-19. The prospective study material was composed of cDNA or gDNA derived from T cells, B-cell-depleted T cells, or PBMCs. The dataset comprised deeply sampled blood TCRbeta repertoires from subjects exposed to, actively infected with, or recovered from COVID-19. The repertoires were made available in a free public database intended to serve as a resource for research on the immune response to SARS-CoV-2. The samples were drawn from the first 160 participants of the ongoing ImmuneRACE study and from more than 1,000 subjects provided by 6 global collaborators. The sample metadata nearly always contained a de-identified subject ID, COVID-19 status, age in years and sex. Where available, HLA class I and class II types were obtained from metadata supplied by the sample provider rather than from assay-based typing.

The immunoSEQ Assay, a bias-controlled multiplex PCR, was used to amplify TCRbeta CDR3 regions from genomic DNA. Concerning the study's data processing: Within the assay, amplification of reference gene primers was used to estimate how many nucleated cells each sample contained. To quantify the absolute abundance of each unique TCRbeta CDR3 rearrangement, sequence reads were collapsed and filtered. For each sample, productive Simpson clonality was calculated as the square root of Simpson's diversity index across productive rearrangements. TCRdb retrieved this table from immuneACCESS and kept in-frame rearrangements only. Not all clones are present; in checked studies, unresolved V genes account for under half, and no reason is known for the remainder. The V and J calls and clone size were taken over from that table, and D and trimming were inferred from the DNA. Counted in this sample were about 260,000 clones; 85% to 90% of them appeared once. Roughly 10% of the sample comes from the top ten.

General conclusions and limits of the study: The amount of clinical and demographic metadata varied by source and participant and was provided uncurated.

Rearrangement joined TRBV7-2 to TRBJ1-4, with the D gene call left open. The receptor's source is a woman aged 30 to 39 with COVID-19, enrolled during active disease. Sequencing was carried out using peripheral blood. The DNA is TGTGCCAGCAGCCCGACTGCCGGGTTATCAACTAATGAAAAACTGTTTTTT. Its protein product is CASSPTAGLSTNEKLFF.